Listed here is a single T cell receptor (beta chain). Its specificity is not known. CDR3 length: 16 residues. Germline CDR1 SGDLS, CDR2 YYNGEE. Trimming left V 1 base short and J 2 bases short, with 13 bases between. Use of 60 Vbeta and 13 Jbeta primers characterized the PCR. The data were produced by immunoSEQ multiplex PCR, yet TCRdb's version contains in-frame clones alone and is incomplete. The sample carries approximately 160,000 clones, 84% recorded once. These data originate in a study of cytomegalovirus exposure and HLA in healthy donors. Study-wide points: In a later analysis, productive TCRs from donors in an Asian-associated ancestry cluster reportedly carried fewer N-insertions than the cohort mean. Cytomegalovirus association was assigned to about 150 TCR beta chains. Associated with HLA alleles at 0.05 false discovery rate in a later analysis were around 15,000 TCR beta sequences. Reports showed the classifier diagnosing cytomegalovirus status with high specificity and sensitivity.

The specimen sequenced was PBMCs. The clonotype originates from a boy aged 2 to 10 in good health and CMV-seronegative. This rearrangement joins TRBV9 to TRBJ2-1, with D uncertain. DNA of the CDR3: TGTGCCAGCAGCGTAACGACTTCCGGTCCCTACAATGAGCAGTTCTTC. It is translated as CASSVTTSGPYNEQFF.